A selection of T cell receptor beta chains follows, all from one sample in a study of T-cell reconstitution after alpha-beta-depleted transplantation in children. TCRdb reprocessed the PCR reads via MiXCR and lists one record per CDR3 protein. The sample has 900,000 or so distinct CDR3 sequences, roughly 15% seen once. Sample: PBMCs, mostly from graft donor cells, taken 360 days after TCRalphabeta/CD19-depleted stem cell transplant. These receptor sequences come from a male patient aged 5 to 17 who had a stem cell transplant for acute lymphoblastic leukemia, so the T cells may come from the graft donor. CDR3s include the opening cysteine and the closing phenylalanine or tryptophan. D genes are given only for firm matches. Size is stated for part of the rows, as once, few or many counts, or as a class when the clone is expanded.

cdr3_length: 16; v_call: TRBV24-1; j_call: TRBJ2-1; clone_size: few; d_call: TRBD1; cdr3_nt: TGTGCCACCAGTGATTCCCCGGGACAGGGACGCGATGAGCAGTTCTTC; cdr3_aa: CATSDSPGQGRDEQFF
cdr3_length: 18; v_call: TRBV9; j_call: TRBJ2-1; clone_size: few; d_call: TRBD2; cdr3_nt: TGTGCCAGCAGCGTAGTGGGACTAGCGGGAGAGAGGGGGAATGAGCAGTTCTTC; cdr3_aa: CASSVVGLAGERGNEQFF
cdr3_length: 19; v_call: TRBV7-3; j_call: TRBJ2-1; clone_size: few; d_call: TRBD2; cdr3_nt: TGTGCCAGCAGCCCCGGGACTAGCGGGTGGAACCCCTTGTACAATGAGCAGTTCTTC; cdr3_aa: CASSPGTSGWNPLYNEQFF
cdr3_length: 14; v_call: TRBV24-1; j_call: TRBJ2-5; clone_size: -; d_call: -; cdr3_nt: TGTGCCACCAGTGATGACGGGGGCGCTCAGACCCAGTACTTC; cdr3_aa: CATSDDGGAQTQYF
cdr3_length: 16; v_call: TRBV5-4; j_call: TRBJ2-3; clone_size: few; d_call: TRBD2; cdr3_nt: TGTGCCAGCAGCTCGTGGACTAGCGGGGGAACAGATACGCAGTATTTT; cdr3_aa: CASSSWTSGGTDTQYF
cdr3_length: 18; v_call: TRBV7-3; j_call: TRBJ1-3; clone_size: -; d_call: TRBD1; cdr3_nt: TGTGCCAGCAGCTTAAGGCCACCAGGACAGGGCTCTGGAAACACCATATATTTT; cdr3_aa: CASSLRPPGQGSGNTIYF
cdr3_length: 14; v_call: TRBV7-9; j_call: TRBJ2-7; clone_size: -; d_call: -; cdr3_nt: TGTGCCAGCAGCAAAAGGGACACCTCCTACGAGCAGTACTTC; cdr3_aa: CASSKRDTSYEQYF
cdr3_length: 14; v_call: TRBV6-2/TRBV6-3; j_call: TRBJ2-5; clone_size: -; d_call: -; cdr3_nt: TGTGCCAGCAGTACGGCGGGGATCTCGGAGACCCAGTACTTC; cdr3_aa: CASSTAGISETQYF
cdr3_length: 17; v_call: TRBV3-1; j_call: TRBJ2-1; clone_size: few; d_call: TRBD2; cdr3_nt: TGTGCCAGCAGCCCCCGCGGGGGAGCTGCCGGGGTGGGAGAGCAGTTCTTC; cdr3_aa: CASSPRGGAAGVGEQFF
cdr3_length: 15; v_call: TRBV20-1; j_call: TRBJ2-4; clone_size: once; d_call: TRBD2; cdr3_nt: TGCAGTGCTAGGTGGCTAGCGGTAGCCAAAAACATTCAGTACTTC; cdr3_aa: CSARWLAVAKNIQYF
cdr3_length: 15; v_call: TRBV2; j_call: TRBJ2-3; clone_size: few; d_call: TRBD1; cdr3_nt: TGTGCCAGCAAGGGACAGGGGGCTAGCACAGATACGCAGTATTTT; cdr3_aa: CASKGQGASTDTQYF
cdr3_length: 15; v_call: TRBV19; j_call: TRBJ2-7; clone_size: -; d_call: TRBD1; cdr3_nt: TGTGCCAGTAGTATGGGGCAGGGGGCCTTCTACGAGCAGTACTTC; cdr3_aa: CASSMGQGAFYEQYF
cdr3_length: 16; v_call: TRBV4-2; j_call: TRBJ2-2; clone_size: few; d_call: -; cdr3_nt: TGTGCCAGCAGCCATCAGCAGAGGCCATCCCCCGGGGAGCTGTTTTTT; cdr3_aa: CASSHQQRPSPGELFF
cdr3_length: 19; v_call: TRBV5-1; j_call: TRBJ2-1; clone_size: few; d_call: -; cdr3_nt: TGCGCCAGCAGCTTGGGCCTCCTACTACCAACCAGCTCCTACAATGAGCAGTTCTTC; cdr3_aa: CASSLGLLLPTSSYNEQFF
cdr3_length: 16; v_call: TRBV6-5; j_call: TRBJ1-2; clone_size: few; d_call: -; cdr3_nt: TGTGCCAGCAGTTACCCGGATAAATCCGGGAGAACGGGCTACACCTTC; cdr3_aa: CASSYPDKSGRTGYTF
cdr3_length: 15; v_call: TRBV12-3/TRBV12-4; j_call: TRBJ2-1; clone_size: -; d_call: TRBD2; cdr3_nt: TGTGCCAGCACCTGGGGGGGTAGGTCTTACAATGAGCAGTTCTTC; cdr3_aa: CASTWGGRSYNEQFF
cdr3_length: 15; v_call: TRBV12-3/TRBV12-4; j_call: TRBJ2-5; clone_size: many; d_call: TRBD1; cdr3_nt: TGTGCCAGCAGGGACAGGGGGTTACCTCAAGAGACCCAGTACTTC; cdr3_aa: CASRDRGLPQETQYF
cdr3_length: 14; v_call: TRBV7-2; j_call: TRBJ2-2; clone_size: -; d_call: TRBD1; cdr3_nt: TGTGCCAGCAGCTGGGACAGGGTTACCGGGGAGCTGTTTTTT; cdr3_aa: CASSWDRVTGELFF
cdr3_length: 12; v_call: TRBV29-1; j_call: TRBJ2-7; clone_size: -; d_call: -; cdr3_nt: TGCAGCGGGAGGGGGATAGGCTACGAGCAGTACTTC; cdr3_aa: CSGRGIGYEQYF
cdr3_length: 17; v_call: TRBV7-9; j_call: TRBJ1-5; clone_size: few; d_call: -; cdr3_nt: TGTGCCAGCAGCCCCGGTATTCGGGGCGAGGGGGAACAGCCCCAGCATTTT; cdr3_aa: CASSPGIRGEGEQPQHF
cdr3_length: 13; v_call: TRBV29-1; j_call: TRBJ1-3; clone_size: -; d_call: -; cdr3_nt: TGCAGCGTTGACATTACAGGGGGAAACACCATATATTTT; cdr3_aa: CSVDITGGNTIYF
cdr3_length: 15; v_call: TRBV5-5; j_call: TRBJ2-2; clone_size: many; d_call: -; cdr3_nt: TGTGCCAGCAGCTTGAGGGCCCCGAACACCGGGGAGCTGTTTTTT; cdr3_aa: CASSLRAPNTGELFF
cdr3_length: 13; v_call: TRBV12-3/TRBV12-4; j_call: TRBJ2-7; clone_size: many; d_call: -; cdr3_nt: TGTGCCAGCAGTTTAGTGGGACCCTACGAGCAGTACTTC; cdr3_aa: CASSLVGPYEQYF
cdr3_length: 14; v_call: TRBV5-1; j_call: TRBJ2-7; clone_size: few; d_call: -; cdr3_nt: TGCGCCAGCAGCTTACGGGAAGGTTACTACGAGCAGTACTTC; cdr3_aa: CASSLREGYYEQYF
cdr3_length: 16; v_call: TRBV7-6; j_call: TRBJ2-7; clone_size: few; d_call: -; cdr3_nt: TGTGCCAGCAGCCACAATCCTGAGACGAGCTCCTACGAGCAGTACTTC; cdr3_aa: CASSHNPETSSYEQYF
cdr3_length: 17; v_call: TRBV6-5; j_call: TRBJ2-6; clone_size: -; d_call: -; cdr3_nt: TGTGCCAGCAGGTACAGGGTCCCCTTCTCTGGGGCCAACGTCCTGACTTTC; cdr3_aa: CASRYRVPFSGANVLTF
cdr3_length: 16; v_call: TRBV5-1; j_call: TRBJ2-1; clone_size: few; d_call: -; cdr3_nt: TGCGCCAGCAGCTTAGCCACTCTAGGGTCCTACAATGAGCAGTTCTTC; cdr3_aa: CASSLATLGSYNEQFF
cdr3_length: 16; v_call: TRBV11-2; j_call: TRBJ2-1; clone_size: -; d_call: TRBD2; cdr3_nt: TGTGCCAGCAGCTTGATGGCGGGAGTACCCTACAATGAGCAGTTCTTC; cdr3_aa: CASSLMAGVPYNEQFF
cdr3_length: 13; v_call: TRBV19; j_call: TRBJ2-7; clone_size: few; d_call: TRBD2; cdr3_nt: TGTGCCACCCCACTAGCGGGAGCCTACGAGCAGTACTTC; cdr3_aa: CATPLAGAYEQYF
cdr3_length: 16; v_call: TRBV18; j_call: TRBJ2-7; clone_size: few; d_call: TRBD1; cdr3_nt: TGTGCCAGCTCACCAAATTTCGGGACAGGGTCGGACGAGCAGTACTTC; cdr3_aa: CASSPNFGTGSDEQYF
cdr3_length: 15; v_call: TRBV20-1; j_call: TRBJ2-7; clone_size: few; d_call: -; cdr3_nt: TGCAGTGCTAGACCATTTCTAGTCCCAGCCTACGAGCAGTACTTC; cdr3_aa: CSARPFLVPAYEQYF
cdr3_length: 15; v_call: TRBV12-3/TRBV12-4; j_call: TRBJ2-2; clone_size: -; d_call: TRBD2; cdr3_nt: TGTGCCAGCAGACTGGGACTAGCGAACACCGGGGAGCTGTTTTTT; cdr3_aa: CASRLGLANTGELFF
cdr3_length: 15; v_call: TRBV12-3/TRBV12-4; j_call: TRBJ1-6; clone_size: few; d_call: TRBD1; cdr3_nt: TGTGCCAGCAGTTGGACAGGGGGAGTCAATTCACCCCTCCACTTT; cdr3_aa: CASSWTGGVNSPLHF
cdr3_length: 17; v_call: TRBV12-3/TRBV12-4; j_call: TRBJ2-1; clone_size: -; d_call: -; cdr3_nt: TGTGCCAGCAGTTTACGGACCCGGGACTCATACTACAATGAGCAGTTCTTC; cdr3_aa: CASSLRTRDSYYNEQFF
cdr3_length: 17; v_call: TRBV4-1; j_call: TRBJ2-1; clone_size: -; d_call: -; cdr3_nt: TGCGCCAGCAGCCAAGATTTTACGGCGAGCTCCTACAATGAGCAGTTCTTC; cdr3_aa: CASSQDFTASSYNEQFF
cdr3_length: 15; v_call: TRBV29-1; j_call: TRBJ2-3; clone_size: -; d_call: TRBD2; cdr3_nt: TGCAGCGCCGGGACTAGCGGGAGTTTCGCAGATACGCAGTATTTT; cdr3_aa: CSAGTSGSFADTQYF
cdr3_length: 17; v_call: TRBV12-3/TRBV12-4; j_call: TRBJ2-1; clone_size: -; d_call: TRBD2; cdr3_nt: TGTGCCAGCAGACAACCCTTAGCGGGACCCTCCTACAATGAGCAGTTCTTC; cdr3_aa: CASRQPLAGPSYNEQFF
cdr3_length: 17; v_call: TRBV7-3; j_call: TRBJ2-3; clone_size: -; d_call: TRBD2; cdr3_nt: TGTGCCAGCAGCTTAGAGAGAAGCGGGAGGGCCGGGGATACGCAGTATTTT; cdr3_aa: CASSLERSGRAGDTQYF
cdr3_length: 16; v_call: TRBV4-2; j_call: TRBJ2-7; clone_size: -; d_call: TRBD2; cdr3_nt: TGTGCCAGCAGCCAATTAACTAGCGGGCCCCCCTACGAGCAGTACTTC; cdr3_aa: CASSQLTSGPPYEQYF
cdr3_length: 12; v_call: TRBV20-1; j_call: TRBJ1-5; clone_size: -; d_call: -; cdr3_nt: TGCAGTGCTAGAGGAGGGTATCAGCCCCAGCATTTT; cdr3_aa: CSARGGYQPQHF
cdr3_length: 17; v_call: TRBV7-6; j_call: TRBJ1-1; clone_size: -; d_call: -; cdr3_nt: TGTGCCAGCAGCTTAGTCTGGCCAGGGGCTCCGAACACTGAAGCTTTCTTT; cdr3_aa: CASSLVWPGAPNTEAFF
cdr3_length: 15; v_call: TRBV12-3/TRBV12-4; j_call: TRBJ2-1; clone_size: -; d_call: TRBD1; cdr3_nt: TGTGCCAGCAGCCCACCGGGACAGGGGGCACCTGAGCAGTTCTTC; cdr3_aa: CASSPPGQGAPEQFF
cdr3_length: 12; v_call: TRBV18; j_call: TRBJ1-4; clone_size: -; d_call: -; cdr3_nt: TGTGCCAGCTCATCGGGTCCAGAAAAACTGTTTTTT; cdr3_aa: CASSSGPEKLFF
cdr3_length: 15; v_call: TRBV5-1; j_call: TRBJ2-5; clone_size: many; d_call: -; cdr3_nt: TGCGCCAGCCGGTTGCCAGTAAATTTAGTCGAGACCCAGTACTTC; cdr3_aa: CASRLPVNLVETQYF
cdr3_length: 17; v_call: TRBV5-1; j_call: TRBJ2-6; clone_size: -; d_call: -; cdr3_nt: TGCGCCAGCAGCTCCCCGAGACAAGCCTCTGGGGCCAACGTCCTGACTTTC; cdr3_aa: CASSSPRQASGANVLTF
cdr3_length: 13; v_call: TRBV9; j_call: TRBJ2-2; clone_size: few; d_call: -; cdr3_nt: TGTGCCAGCAGCGTCAAGGACACCGGGGAGCTGTTTTTT; cdr3_aa: CASSVKDTGELFF
cdr3_length: 16; v_call: TRBV5-1; j_call: TRBJ1-1; clone_size: -; d_call: -; cdr3_nt: TGCGCCAGCAGCTCCGACAGCGGGTGGGTGAACACTGAAGCTTTCTTT; cdr3_aa: CASSSDSGWVNTEAFF
cdr3_length: 16; v_call: TRBV7-9; j_call: TRBJ1-5; clone_size: -; d_call: -; cdr3_nt: TGTGCCAGCAGCTCACGACGAATAGGGGTCAATCAGCCCCAGCATTTT; cdr3_aa: CASSSRRIGVNQPQHF
cdr3_length: 17; v_call: TRBV5-1; j_call: TRBJ2-4; clone_size: few; d_call: -; cdr3_nt: TGCGCCAGCAGCTTGGCCCCCTTAGGACTAGCCAAAAACATTCAGTACTTC; cdr3_aa: CASSLAPLGLAKNIQYF
cdr3_length: 15; v_call: TRBV5-1; j_call: TRBJ2-5; clone_size: many; d_call: TRBD2; cdr3_nt: TGCGCCAGCAGCTTGGTAGCGGGACTCCAAGAGACCCAGTACTTC; cdr3_aa: CASSLVAGLQETQYF